This T cell receptor (beta chain) was captured in a study of Graves' ophthalmopathy and Graves' hyperthyroidism. Whole-study findings and limits: Sensitivity of roughly 71% and specificity of 72% to 80% were achieved by the model that predicted ophthalmopathy progression. Blood shared most expanded thyroid clonotypes above 0.001 frequency.

Amplified TCR beta CDR3 regions were obtained using RNA transcripts as template. HTBI-primed first-round RT-PCR preceded second-round multiplex PCR. In TCRdb, the multiplex PCR reads were re-called with MiXCR into one record per CDR3 protein. The repertoire holds about 210,000 distinct CDR3 sequences, with 25% to 35% as singletons. This clonotype showed up many times. Its cognate antigen is unknown. Ophthalmopathy-affected donors exhibited moderate-to-severe activity, CAS ≥3, NOSPECS ≥4, and duration under 3 months. Certain patients were not enrolled. These were patients with other autoimmune diseases, uncontrolled infections, pregnancy or lactation. This CDR3 spans 15 amino acids. The germline V gene has CDR1 SGDLS and CDR2 YYNGEE. V was shortened by 2 bases and J by 2 bases, with 13 bases between the two germline ends.

The sequenced material came from peripheral blood. The sequence was obtained from a man between 45 and 60 years old with Graves' ophthalmopathy. V is TRBV9 and J is TRBJ2-5; TRBD1 is a possible D gene (6 bases). The CDR3 DNA sequence: TGTGCCAGCAGCGTGGGTCTGGGACAACAAGAGACCCAGTACTTC. This translates into CASSVGLGQQETQYF.